This TCR beta chain was captured by sequencing in a study of blood T cell repertoires in COVID-19. Looking at the study overall: Spain, Italy and the United States supplied samples that represented acute and convalescent COVID-19. T cells, B-cell-depleted T cells, or PBMCs provided the cDNA or gDNA that served as material.

Source study methods: Estimation of nucleated cell counts was performed using reference gene primer amplification. The table came from immunoSEQ multiplex PCR; TCRdb's copy has only in-frame clones and leaves some out. V, J and clone size derive from that table, while D and trimming were established from the DNA sequence. Among 390,000 or so clones listed, around 90% were seen once. The clonotype comes from a man between 18 and 29 years old with active or convalescent COVID-19. Sequencing was done on a sample of peripheral blood.

CDR3 region: CASSLSRARGGYNSPLHF. Here the CDR3 DNA reads TGTGCCAGCAGTTTATCCAGGGCTCGAGGCGGATATAATTCACCCCTCCACTTT. The rearrangement joins TRBV28 to TRBJ1-6; D is possibly TRBD1 (5 bases). This CDR3 region has 18 residues. CDR1 is MDHEN and CDR2 is SYDVKM in the germline V gene. With 1 base removed from V and 4 bases from J, the gap between germline ends came to 17 bases.